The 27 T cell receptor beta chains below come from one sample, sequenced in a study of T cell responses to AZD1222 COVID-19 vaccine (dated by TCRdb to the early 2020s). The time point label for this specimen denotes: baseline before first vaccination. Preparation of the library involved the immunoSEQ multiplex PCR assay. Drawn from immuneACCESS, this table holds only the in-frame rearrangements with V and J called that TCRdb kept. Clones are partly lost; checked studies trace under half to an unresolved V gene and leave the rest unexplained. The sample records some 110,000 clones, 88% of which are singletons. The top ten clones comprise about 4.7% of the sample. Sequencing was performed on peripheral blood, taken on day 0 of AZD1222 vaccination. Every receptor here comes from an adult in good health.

CDR3 coding DNA: TGTGCCAGCAGCCCGACCGGGACAGGGTTTAACGGGGAGCTGTTTTTT. Translated, it gives CASSPTGTGFNGELFF. This rearrangement joins TRBV7-3 to TRBJ2-2; 9 positions agree with TRBD1. The CDR3 has 16 residues. Germline V CDR1 and CDR2: SGHTA, FQGTGA. V was pared by 5 bases and J by 7 bases, with 11 bases of the junction left unmatched.

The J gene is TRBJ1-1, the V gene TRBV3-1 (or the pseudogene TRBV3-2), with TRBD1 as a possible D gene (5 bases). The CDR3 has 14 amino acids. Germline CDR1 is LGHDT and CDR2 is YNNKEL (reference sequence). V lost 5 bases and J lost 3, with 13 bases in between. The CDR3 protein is CASSNSGGDTEAFF. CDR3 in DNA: TGTGCCAGCAGCAACTCGGGGGGGGACACTGAAGCTTTCTTT.

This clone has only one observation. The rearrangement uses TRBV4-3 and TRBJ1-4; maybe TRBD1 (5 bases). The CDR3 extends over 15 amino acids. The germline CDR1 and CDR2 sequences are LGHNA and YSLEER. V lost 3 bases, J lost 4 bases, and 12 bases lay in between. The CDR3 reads CASSHDSAFNEKLFF. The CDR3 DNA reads TGCGCCAGCAGCCATGACAGCGCTTTTAATGAAAAACTGTTTTTT.

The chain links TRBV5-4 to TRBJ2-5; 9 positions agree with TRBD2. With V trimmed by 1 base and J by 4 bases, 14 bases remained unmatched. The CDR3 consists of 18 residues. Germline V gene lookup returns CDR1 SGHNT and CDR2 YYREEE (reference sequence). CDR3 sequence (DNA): TGTGCCAGCAGCTTGCCGTCCCAGCGGGGGGCCCAAAGAGAGACCCAGTACTTC. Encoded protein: CASSLPSQRGAQRETQYF.

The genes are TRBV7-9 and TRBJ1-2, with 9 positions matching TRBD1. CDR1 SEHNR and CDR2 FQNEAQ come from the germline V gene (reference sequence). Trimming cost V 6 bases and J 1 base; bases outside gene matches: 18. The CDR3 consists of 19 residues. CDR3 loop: CASRGNTGGTLRYNYGYTF. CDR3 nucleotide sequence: TGTGCCAGCAGGGGGAATACAGGGGGCACGCTTCGTTATAACTATGGCTACACCTTC.

The CDR3 nucleotides are TGTGCCACCAACGGACCCGGGATCCCCAACGAGCAGTACTTC. As protein: CATNGPGIPNEQYF. V is TRBV25-1 and J is TRBJ2-7; a possible D gene is TRBD2 (5 bases). V was clipped by 10 bases and J by 5 bases, with 21 bases between them. This CDR3 region has 14 residues. The germline CDR1 and CDR2 sequences are MGHDK and SYGVNS.

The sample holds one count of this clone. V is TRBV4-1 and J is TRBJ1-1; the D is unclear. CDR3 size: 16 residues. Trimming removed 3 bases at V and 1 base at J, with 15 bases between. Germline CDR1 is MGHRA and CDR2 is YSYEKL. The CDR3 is CASSHPPGRSNTEAFF. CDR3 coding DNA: TGCGCCAGCAGCCACCCGCCGGGCAGGTCGAACACTGAAGCTTTCTTT.

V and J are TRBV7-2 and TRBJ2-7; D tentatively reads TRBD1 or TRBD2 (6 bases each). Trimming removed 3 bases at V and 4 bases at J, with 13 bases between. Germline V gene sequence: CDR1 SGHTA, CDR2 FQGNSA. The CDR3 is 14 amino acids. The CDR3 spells CASSFQEGGYEQYF. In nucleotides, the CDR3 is TGTGCCAGCAGCTTCCAGGAGGGGGGATACGAGCAGTACTTC.

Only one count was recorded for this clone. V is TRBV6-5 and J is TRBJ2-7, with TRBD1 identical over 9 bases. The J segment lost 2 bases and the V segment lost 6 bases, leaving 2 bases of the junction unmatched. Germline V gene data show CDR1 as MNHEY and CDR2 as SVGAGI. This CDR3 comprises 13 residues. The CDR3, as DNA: TGTGCCAGCAGGGACAGGGGCACCTACGAGCAGTACTTC. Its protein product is CASRDRGTYEQYF.

CDR3 DNA sequence: TGTGCCAGTAGTATAGACCGGAGTCAGCCCCAGCATTTT. Residues: CASSIDRSQPQHF. J is TRBJ1-5 and V is TRBV19; no firm D call. Germline lookup yields CDR1 LNHDA and CDR2 SQIVND (reference sequence). The CDR3 consists of 13 residues. Trimming pared 0 bases from V and 6 bases from J, leaving 6 bases between.

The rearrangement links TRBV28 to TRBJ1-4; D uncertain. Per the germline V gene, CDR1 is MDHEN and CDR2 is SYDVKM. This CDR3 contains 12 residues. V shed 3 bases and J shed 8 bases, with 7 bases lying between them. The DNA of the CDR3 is TGTGCCAGCAGTTTCCGACGGGAAAAACTGTTTTTT. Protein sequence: CASSFRREKLFF.

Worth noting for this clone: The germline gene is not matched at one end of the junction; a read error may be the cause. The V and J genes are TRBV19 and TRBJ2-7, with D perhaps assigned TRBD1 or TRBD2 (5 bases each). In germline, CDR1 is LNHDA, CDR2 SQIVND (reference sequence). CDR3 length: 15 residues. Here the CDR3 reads CASSSRGESPYGQYF. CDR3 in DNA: TGTGCCAGTAGCTCTCGGGGCGAATCCCCCTACGGGCAGTACTTC.

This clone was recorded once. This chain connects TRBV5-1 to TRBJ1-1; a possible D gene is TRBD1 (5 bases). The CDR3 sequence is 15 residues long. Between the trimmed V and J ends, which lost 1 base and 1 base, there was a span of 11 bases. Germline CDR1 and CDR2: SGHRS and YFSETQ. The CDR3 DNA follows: TGCGCCAGCAGCTTGATCGGGACCGGGAACACTGAAGCTTTCTTT. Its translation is CASSLIGTGNTEAFF.

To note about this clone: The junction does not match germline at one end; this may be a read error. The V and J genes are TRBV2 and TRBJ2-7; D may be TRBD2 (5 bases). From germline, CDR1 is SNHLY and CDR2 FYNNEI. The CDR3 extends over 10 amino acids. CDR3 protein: CASSVSRAFF. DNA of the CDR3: TGTGCCAGCAGTGTTTCGAGGGCTTTCTTC.

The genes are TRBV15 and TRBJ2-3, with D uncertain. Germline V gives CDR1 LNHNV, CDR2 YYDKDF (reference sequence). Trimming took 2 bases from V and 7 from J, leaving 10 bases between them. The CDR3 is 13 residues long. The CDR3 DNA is TGTGCCACCAGCAGACCCCTGATAAATACGCAGTATTTT. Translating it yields CATSRPLINTQYF.

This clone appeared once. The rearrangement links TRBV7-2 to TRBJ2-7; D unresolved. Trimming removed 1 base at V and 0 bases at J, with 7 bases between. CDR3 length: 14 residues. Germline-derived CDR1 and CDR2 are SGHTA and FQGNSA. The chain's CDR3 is CASSLGGYSYEQYF. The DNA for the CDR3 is TGTGCCAGCAGCTTAGGTGGGTACTCCTACGAGCAGTACTTC.

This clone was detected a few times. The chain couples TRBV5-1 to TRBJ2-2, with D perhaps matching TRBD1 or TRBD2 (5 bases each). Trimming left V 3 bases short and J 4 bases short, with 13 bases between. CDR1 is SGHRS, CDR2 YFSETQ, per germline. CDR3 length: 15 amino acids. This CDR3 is CASSYFGGVTGELFF. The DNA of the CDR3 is TGCGCCAGCAGCTATTTTGGGGGTGTCACCGGGGAGCTGTTTTTT.

In nucleotides, the CDR3 is TGTGCCAGCAGCAACCGTCCGCTGACGGCCCGTGACACTGAAGCTTTCTTT. This codes for CASSNRPLTARDTEAFF. The chain is built from TRBV14 and TRBJ1-1; D unclear. With 5 bases removed from V and 3 bases from J, the gap between germline ends came to 22 bases. CDR1 and CDR2 (germline): SGHDN, FVKESK. The CDR3 length is 17 residues.

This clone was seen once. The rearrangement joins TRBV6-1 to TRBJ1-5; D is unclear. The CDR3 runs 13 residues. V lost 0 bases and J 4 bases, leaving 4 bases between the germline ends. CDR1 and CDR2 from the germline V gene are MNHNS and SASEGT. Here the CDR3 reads CASSEALNQPQHF. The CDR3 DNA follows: TGTGCCAGCAGTGAAGCGCTGAATCAGCCCCAGCATTTT.

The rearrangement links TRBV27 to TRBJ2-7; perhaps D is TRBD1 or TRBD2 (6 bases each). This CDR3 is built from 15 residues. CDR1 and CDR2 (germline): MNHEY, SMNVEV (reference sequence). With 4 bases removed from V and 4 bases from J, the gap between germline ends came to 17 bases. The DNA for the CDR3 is TGTGCCAGCAGTTCCTCCTACAGGGACTGGTACGAGCAGTACTTC. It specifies CASSSSYRDWYEQYF.

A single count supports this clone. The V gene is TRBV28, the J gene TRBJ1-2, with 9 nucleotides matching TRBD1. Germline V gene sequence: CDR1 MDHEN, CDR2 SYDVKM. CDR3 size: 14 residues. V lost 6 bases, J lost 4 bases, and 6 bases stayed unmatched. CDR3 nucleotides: TGTGCCAGCAGCACCGGGACAGGGCCCTATGGCTACACCTTC. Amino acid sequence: CASSTGTGPYGYTF.

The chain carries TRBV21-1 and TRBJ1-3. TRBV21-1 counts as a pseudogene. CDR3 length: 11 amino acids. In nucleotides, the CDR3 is TGTGCCAGCACCCCTGTAAACACCATATATTTT. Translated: CASTPVNTIYF.

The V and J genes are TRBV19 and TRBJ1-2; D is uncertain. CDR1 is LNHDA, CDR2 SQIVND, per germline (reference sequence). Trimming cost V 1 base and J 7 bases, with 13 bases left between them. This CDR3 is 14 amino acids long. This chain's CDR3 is CASSIVAATAGYTF. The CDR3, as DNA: TGTGCCAGTAGTATAGTCGCGGCAACAGCTGGCTACACCTTC. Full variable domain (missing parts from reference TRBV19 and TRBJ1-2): DGGITQSPKYLFRKEGQNVTLSCEQNLNHDAMYWYRQDPGQGLRLIYYSQIVNDFQKGDIAEGYSVSREKKESFPLTVTSAQKNPTAFYLCASSIVAATAGYTFGSGTRLTVV.

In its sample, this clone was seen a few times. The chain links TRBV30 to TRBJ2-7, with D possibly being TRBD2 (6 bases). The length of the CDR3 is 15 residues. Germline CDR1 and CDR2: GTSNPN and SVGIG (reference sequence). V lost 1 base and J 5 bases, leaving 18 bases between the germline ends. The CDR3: CAWSAILAQVNEQYF. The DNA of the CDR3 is TGTGCCTGGAGTGCGATTCTAGCGCAAGTCAACGAGCAGTACTTC. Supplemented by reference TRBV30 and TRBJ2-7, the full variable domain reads SQTIHQWPATLVQPVGSPLSLECTVEGTSNPNLYWYRQAAGRGLQLLFYSVGIGQISSEVPQNLSASRPQDRQFILSSKKLLLSDSGFYLCAWSAILAQVNEQYFGPGTRLTVT.

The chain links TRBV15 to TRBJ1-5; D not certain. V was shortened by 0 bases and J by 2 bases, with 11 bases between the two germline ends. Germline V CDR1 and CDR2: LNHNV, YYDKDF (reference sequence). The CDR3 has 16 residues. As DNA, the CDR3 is TGTGCCACCAGCAGAGACGATCAGAAGGGCAATCAGCCCCAGCATTTT. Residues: CATSRDDQKGNQPQHF.

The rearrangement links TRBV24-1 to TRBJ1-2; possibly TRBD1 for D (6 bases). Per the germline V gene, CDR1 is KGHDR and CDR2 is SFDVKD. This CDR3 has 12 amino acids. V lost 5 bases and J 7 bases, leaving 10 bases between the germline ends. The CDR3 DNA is TGTGCCACCAGTGGCAGGGGTGGTGGCTACACCTTC. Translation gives CATSGRGGGYTF.

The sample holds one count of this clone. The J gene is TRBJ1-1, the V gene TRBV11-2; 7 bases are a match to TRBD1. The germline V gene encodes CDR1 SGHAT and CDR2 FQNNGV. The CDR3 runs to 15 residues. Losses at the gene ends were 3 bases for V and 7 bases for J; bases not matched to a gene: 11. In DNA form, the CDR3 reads TGTGCCAGCAGCTTGGGACAGTCCCGATACGTTGAAGCTTTCTTT. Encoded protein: CASSLGQSRYVEAFF.